What follows are 8 T cell receptor beta chains derived from one specimen sequenced in a study of naive and memory T cell subsets. For blood and skin samples, reverse transcription used TCR alpha and beta constant primers. TCRdb itself ran the 5' RACE reads through MiXCR, one entry per CDR3 protein. The sample carries approximately 27,000 distinct CDR3 sequences, approximately 20% recorded once. RNA was extracted from 2 to 3 ml of whole blood of healthy adults. The receptors here all came from a female donor in good health.

Only a few counts were recorded for this clonotype. The chain carries TRBV9 and TRBJ2-1, with 9 bases that match TRBD1. CDR3 size: 13 residues. Trimming at V came to 2 bases and at J to 6 bases, leaving 0 bases not matched to a gene. From germline, CDR1 is SGDLS and CDR2 YYNGEE. Written as DNA, the CDR3 is TGTGCCAGCAGCGTGACAGGGGGCAATGAGCAGTTCTTC. Translation gives CASSVTGGNEQFF.

The rearrangement joins TRBV5-1 to TRBJ1-6; possibly TRBD1 for D (5 bases). This CDR3 has 12 amino acids. V dropped 0 bases and J dropped 14 bases, with 9 bases sitting between them. Germline loops: CDR1 SGHRS, CDR2 YFSETQ. CDR3 protein: CASSLAGGALHF. In nucleotides, the CDR3 is TGCGCCAGCAGCTTGGCGGGAGGGGCCCTCCACTTT. Variable domain in full (rest from reference TRBV5-1 and TRBJ1-6): KAGVTQTPRYLIKTRGQQVTLSCSPISGHRSVSWYQQTPGQGLQFLFEYFSETQRNKGNFPGRFSGRQFSNSRSEMNVSTLELGDSALYLCASSLAGGALHFGNGTRLTVT.

This clonotype has a single count. The V gene is TRBV9, the J gene TRBJ2-1; 8 bases fit TRBD1. CDR3 length: 15 amino acids. Germline CDR1 and CDR2: SGDLS and YYNGEE. V gave up 3 bases and J gave up 2 bases; unmatched junction bases: 4. This chain's CDR3 is CASSGRTGPYNEQFF. The CDR3 bases are TGTGCCAGCAGCGGACGGACAGGGCCCTACAATGAGCAGTTCTTC.

A remark on this clonotype: A much larger clone differs by one base, so this may be a read error. Because the CDR3 is missing its conserved closing phenylalanine or tryptophan, this is likely a read error. This chain connects TRBV6-5 to TRBJ2-3; D is undetermined. CDR3 length: 13 residues. Germline loops: CDR1 MNHEY, CDR2 SVGAGI. Trimming took 5 bases from V and 5 from J, leaving 11 bases between them. The CDR3 nucleotides read TGTGCCAGCAGTCCGCCCAGCGTAGATACGCAGTATATT. It translates to CASSPPSVDTQYI.

This clonotype is judged medium-sized. The DNA for the CDR3 is TGCAGCGTTGAAGTCGTCGGGACAACTATTCAGTACTTC. This gives the protein CSVEVVGTTIQYF. The chain links TRBV29-1 to TRBJ2-4, with a tentative D call TRBD1 (6 bases). The germline V gene encodes CDR1 SQVTM and CDR2 ANQGSEA. The CDR3 has 13 amino acids. V lost 1 base to trimming and J lost 10 bases, with 14 bases between them.

The rearrangement uses TRBV4-2 and TRBJ2-7; D not certain. Trimming cost V 1 base and J 7 bases, with 14 bases left between them. The CDR3 has 14 amino acids. The V gene's germline CDR1 is LGHNA and CDR2 YNFKEQ. The CDR3 protein is CASSQGETTREQYF. The CDR3 DNA sequence: TGTGCCAGCAGCCAAGGGGAAACCACGAGGGAGCAGTACTTC.

This clonotype was counted ten times or more. The chain links TRBV11-3 to TRBJ2-5, with 8 positions matching TRBD2. J lost 4 bases, V lost 2 bases, and 0 bases had no gene match. CDR3 length: 13 amino acids. From germline, CDR1 is SGHNT and CDR2 YENEEA. The CDR3 nucleotides read TGTGCCAGCAGCTTACTAGCGGGAGAGACCCAGTACTTC. It is translated as CASSLLAGETQYF.

This clonotype was seen many times. A read error may account for a junction end that differs from germline. CDR3 in DNA: TGTGCTAGCAGCTTAGGATCGGGCTCCTATAATTCACCCCTCCACTTT. It translates to CASSLGSGSYNSPLHF. J is TRBJ1-6 and V is TRBV7-7; the D is unclear. Germline V lookup: CDR1 SSHAT, CDR2 FNYEAQ (reference sequence). The CDR3 is made up of 16 amino acids.